This T cell receptor beta chain stems from a study of regulatory T cells in long-lasting Graves disease. Study-level background: Antithyroid drug exposure in newly diagnosed Graves' patients had lasted under 3 months.

Relying on iRepertoire HTBI primers and Arm-PCR of CDR3 regions, the team built TCR beta libraries. TCRdb recomputed calls from the multiplex PCR reads with MiXCR, one row per CDR3 protein. The sample lists a few hundred thousand distinct CDR3 sequences; over 15% were seen once. Documented time point: newly diagnosed GD, antithyroid drugs for less than 3 months. Researchers made the TCR library from RNA that was extracted from PBMCs. The guidelines of the American Thyroid Association were the basis for diagnosing Graves' disease. This clonotype was seen repeatedly, ten times or more. The sample also formed part of further work on T cells in Graves' hyperthyroidism and ophthalmopathy. In that study: The majority of expanded thyroid clonotypes above 0.001 also appeared in blood.

The receptor's source is a man aged 40-55 years with Graves disease. The input for sequencing was peripheral blood mononuclear cells (PBMCs), taken at new diagnosis, from a patient treated with antithyroid drugs.

CDR3 DNA sequence: TGTGCCAGCAGCACTCGACAGGGTGTGAACATTCAGTACTTC. It specifies CASSTRQGVNIQYF. V usage is TRBV7-2 and J usage is TRBJ2-4; TRBD1 matches at 7 bases. The germline V gene has CDR1 SGHTA and CDR2 FQGNSA. J was trimmed by 7 bases and V by 5 bases; bases with no gene match: 8. The CDR3 runs to 14 residues.